The source of this T cell receptor (beta chain) is a study of beta chain features in type 1 diabetes. As for the study in general: Over all samples combined, more than 90,000,000 sorted cells were examined. Findings of the study overall: People with Type 1 diabetes carried modestly yet significantly shorter TCRB CDR3s in all four CD4+ subsets. Within the patient group, naive, central memory and Treg TCRB repertoires appeared more similar to each other than within healthy donors. Researchers caution that PCR might favor shorter templates, equally among patients and controls.

Each sorted population was over 95% pure. As every portion of the isolated RNA was reverse transcribed, the sequencing read expressed TCRB transcripts. Assay used: immunoSEQ multiplex PCR; TCRdb lists only in-frame clones, some missing. The table lists some 350,000 clones, 9.6% of them singletons. This clone was detected a few times. The antigen is unknown. This receptor was identified in a man younger than 45 with type 1 diabetes. The sample was central memory CD4+ T cells from blood.

CDR3 sequence reads: CASSKRGHSGELFF. In nucleotides, the CDR3 is TGTGCCAGCAGTAAGAGGGGGCATAGCGGGGAGCTGTTTTTT. This chain links TRBV6-5 with TRBJ2-2; 7 nucleotides line up with TRBD1. CDR3 length: 14 residues. Germline V gene sequence: CDR1 MNHEY, CDR2 SVGAGI. J gave up 7 bases and V 5 bases, and 7 bases lay outside the gene matches.